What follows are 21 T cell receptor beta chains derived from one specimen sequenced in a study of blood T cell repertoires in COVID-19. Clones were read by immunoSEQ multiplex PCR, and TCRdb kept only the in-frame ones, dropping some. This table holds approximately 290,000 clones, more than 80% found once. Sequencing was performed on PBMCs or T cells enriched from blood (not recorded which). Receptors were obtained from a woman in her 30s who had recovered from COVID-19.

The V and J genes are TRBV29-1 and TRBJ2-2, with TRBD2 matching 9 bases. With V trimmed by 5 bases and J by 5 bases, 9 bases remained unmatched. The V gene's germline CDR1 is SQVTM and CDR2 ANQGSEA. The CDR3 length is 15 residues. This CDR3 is CSVSSGSGWTGELFF. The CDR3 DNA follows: TGCAGCGTTAGTAGCGGGAGTGGGTGGACCGGGGAGCTGTTTTTT.

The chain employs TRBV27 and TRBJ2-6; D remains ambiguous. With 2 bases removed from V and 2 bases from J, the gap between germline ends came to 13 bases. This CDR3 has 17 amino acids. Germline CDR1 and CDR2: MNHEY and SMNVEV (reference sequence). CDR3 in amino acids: CASSLVPGWAGANVLTF. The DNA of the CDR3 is TGTGCCAGCAGTTTAGTTCCGGGTTGGGCTGGGGCCAACGTCCTGACTTTC.

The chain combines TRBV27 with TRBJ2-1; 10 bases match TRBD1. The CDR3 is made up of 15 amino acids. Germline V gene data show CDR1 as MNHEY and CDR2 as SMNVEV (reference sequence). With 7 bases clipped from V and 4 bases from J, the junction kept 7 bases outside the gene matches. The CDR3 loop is CASTADRGKYNEQFF. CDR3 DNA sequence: TGTGCCAGCACCGCGGACAGGGGGAAATACAATGAGCAGTTCTTC.

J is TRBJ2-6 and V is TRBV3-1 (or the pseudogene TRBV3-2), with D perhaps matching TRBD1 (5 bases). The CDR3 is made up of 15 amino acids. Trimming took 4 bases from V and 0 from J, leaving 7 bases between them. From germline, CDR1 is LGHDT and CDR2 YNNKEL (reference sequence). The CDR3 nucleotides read TGTGCCAGCAGCCTCGGACACTCTGGGGCCAACGTCCTGACTTTC. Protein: CASSLGHSGANVLTF.

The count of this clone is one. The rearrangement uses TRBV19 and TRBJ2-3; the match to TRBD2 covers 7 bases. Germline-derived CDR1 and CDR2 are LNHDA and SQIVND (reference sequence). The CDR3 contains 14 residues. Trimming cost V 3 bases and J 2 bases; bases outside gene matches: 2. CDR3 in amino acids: CASSMGLPTDTQYF. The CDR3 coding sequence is TGTGCCAGTAGTATGGGACTACCCACAGATACGCAGTATTTT.

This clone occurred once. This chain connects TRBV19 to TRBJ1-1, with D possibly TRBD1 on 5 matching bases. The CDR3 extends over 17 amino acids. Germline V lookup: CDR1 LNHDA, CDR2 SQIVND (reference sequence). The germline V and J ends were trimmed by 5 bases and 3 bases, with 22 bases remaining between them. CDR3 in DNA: TGTGCCAGTAGTCATTGGGGCAGTGGACGGTCCTACACTGAAGCTTTCTTT. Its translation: CASSHWGSGRSYTEAFF.

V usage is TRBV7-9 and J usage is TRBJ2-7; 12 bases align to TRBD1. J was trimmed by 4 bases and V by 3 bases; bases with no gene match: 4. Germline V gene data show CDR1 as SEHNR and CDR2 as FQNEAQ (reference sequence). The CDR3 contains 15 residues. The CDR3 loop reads CASSLGTGGWYEQYF. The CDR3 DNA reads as TGTGCCAGCAGCTTGGGGACAGGGGGCTGGTACGAGCAGTACTTC.

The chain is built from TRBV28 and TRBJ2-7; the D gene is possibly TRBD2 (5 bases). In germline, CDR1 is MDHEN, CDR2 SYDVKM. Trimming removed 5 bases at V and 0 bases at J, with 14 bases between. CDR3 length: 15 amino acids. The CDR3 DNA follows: TGTGCCAGCAGTACCGCTAGCTGGAGCTCCTACGAGCAGTACTTC. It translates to CASSTASWSSYEQYF.

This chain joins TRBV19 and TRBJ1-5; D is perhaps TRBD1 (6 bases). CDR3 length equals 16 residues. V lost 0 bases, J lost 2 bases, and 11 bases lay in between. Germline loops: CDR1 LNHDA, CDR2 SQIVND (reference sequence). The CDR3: CASSIEGRGGNQPQHF. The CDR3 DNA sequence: TGTGCCAGTAGTATAGAGGGCAGGGGAGGCAATCAGCCCCAGCATTTT.

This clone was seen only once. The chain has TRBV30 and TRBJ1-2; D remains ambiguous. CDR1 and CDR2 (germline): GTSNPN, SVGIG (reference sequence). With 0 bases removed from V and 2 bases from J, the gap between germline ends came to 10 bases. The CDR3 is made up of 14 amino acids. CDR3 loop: CAWSVRRANYGYTF. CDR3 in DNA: TGTGCCTGGAGTGTACGGAGGGCAAACTATGGCTACACCTTC.

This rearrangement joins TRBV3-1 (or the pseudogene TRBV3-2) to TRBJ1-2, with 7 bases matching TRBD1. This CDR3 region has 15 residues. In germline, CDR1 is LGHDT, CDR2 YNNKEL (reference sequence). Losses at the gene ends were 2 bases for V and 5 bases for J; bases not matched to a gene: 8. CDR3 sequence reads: CASSQSPRGEYGYTF. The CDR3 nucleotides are TGTGCCAGCAGCCAATCCCCCAGGGGGGAGTATGGCTACACCTTC.

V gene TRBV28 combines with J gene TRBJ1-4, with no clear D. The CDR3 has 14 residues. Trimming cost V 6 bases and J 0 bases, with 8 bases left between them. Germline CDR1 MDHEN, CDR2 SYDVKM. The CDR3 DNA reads TGTGCCAGCAGCGAGACATCAACTAATGAAAAACTGTTTTTT. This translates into CASSETSTNEKLFF.

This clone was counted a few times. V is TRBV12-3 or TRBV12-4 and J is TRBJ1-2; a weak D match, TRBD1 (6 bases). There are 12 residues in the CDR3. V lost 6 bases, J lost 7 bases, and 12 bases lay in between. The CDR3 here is CASRGGGSGYTF. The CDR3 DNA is TGTGCCAGCAGAGGGGGTGGATCTGGCTACACCTTC.

The CDR3 bases are TGTGCCAGCAGCCAAGATCGAGGCAGGGGGTGCTCTGGGGCCAACGTCCTGACTTTC. This gives the protein CASSQDRGRGCSGANVLTF. This chain connects TRBV3-1 (or the pseudogene TRBV3-2) to TRBJ2-6; 7 positions agree with TRBD1. CDR3 length: 19 amino acids. V was clipped by 0 bases and J by 0 bases; unmatched bases: 8. In germline, CDR1 is LGHDT, CDR2 YNNKEL (reference sequence).

The CDR3 is CASSLTAGTGSNGELFF. Here the CDR3 DNA reads TGTGCCAGCTCCCTAACCGCCGGGACAGGATCCAACGGGGAGCTGTTTTTT. The rearrangement uses TRBV18 and TRBJ2-2, with 8 bases identical to TRBD1. Per germline, CDR1 KGHSH and CDR2 LQKENI. With V trimmed by 6 bases and J by 7 bases, 16 bases remained unmatched. The CDR3 spans 17 residues.

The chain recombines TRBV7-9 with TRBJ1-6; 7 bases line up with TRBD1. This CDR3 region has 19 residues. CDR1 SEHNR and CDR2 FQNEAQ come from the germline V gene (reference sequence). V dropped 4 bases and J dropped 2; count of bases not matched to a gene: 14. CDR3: CASSSVQGGEGAYNSPLHF. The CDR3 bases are TGTGCCAGCAGCTCGGTCCAGGGGGGCGAGGGCGCCTATAATTCACCCCTCCACTTT.

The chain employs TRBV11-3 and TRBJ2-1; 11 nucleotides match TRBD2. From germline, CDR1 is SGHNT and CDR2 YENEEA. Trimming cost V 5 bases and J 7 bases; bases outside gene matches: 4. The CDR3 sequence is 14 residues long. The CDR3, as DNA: TGTGCCAGCAGCCGATGGACTAGCGGGAATGAGCAGTTCTTC. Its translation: CASSRWTSGNEQFF. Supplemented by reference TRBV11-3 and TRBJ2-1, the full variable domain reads EAGVVQSPRYKIIEKKQPVAFWCNPISGHNTLYWYLQNLGQGPELLIRYENEEAVDDSQLPKDRFSAERLKGVDSTLKIQPAELGDSAVYLCASSRWTSGNEQFFGPGTRLTVL.

Here the CDR3 DNA reads TGTGCCAGCAGCTCCCGACAGGGGATCCCGTTCTTC. It yields the protein CASSSRQGIPFF. The genes are TRBV7-3 and TRBJ2-1, with 8 bases that match TRBD1. The V gene's germline CDR1 is SGHTA and CDR2 FQGTGA. The CDR3 covers 12 residues. V lost 4 bases, J lost 15 bases, and 8 bases stayed unmatched.

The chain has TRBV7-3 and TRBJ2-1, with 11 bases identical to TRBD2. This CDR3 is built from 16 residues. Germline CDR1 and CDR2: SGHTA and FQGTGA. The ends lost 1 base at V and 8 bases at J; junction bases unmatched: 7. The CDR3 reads CASSLMETSGIHEQFF. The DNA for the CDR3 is TGTGCCAGCAGCTTAATGGAGACTAGCGGGATTCATGAGCAGTTCTTC.

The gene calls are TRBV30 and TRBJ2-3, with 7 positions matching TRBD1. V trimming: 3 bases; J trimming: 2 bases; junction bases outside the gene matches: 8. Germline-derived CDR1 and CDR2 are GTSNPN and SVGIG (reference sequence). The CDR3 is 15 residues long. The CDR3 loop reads CAWSYYEGATDTQYF. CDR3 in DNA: TGTGCCTGGAGCTATTATGAGGGGGCCACAGATACGCAGTATTTT. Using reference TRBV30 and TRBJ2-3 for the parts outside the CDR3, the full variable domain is SQTIHQWPATLVQPVGSPLSLECTVEGTSNPNLYWYRQAAGRGLQLLFYSVGIGQISSEVPQNLSASRPQDRQFILSSKKLLLSDSGFYLCAWSYYEGATDTQYFGPGTRLTVL.

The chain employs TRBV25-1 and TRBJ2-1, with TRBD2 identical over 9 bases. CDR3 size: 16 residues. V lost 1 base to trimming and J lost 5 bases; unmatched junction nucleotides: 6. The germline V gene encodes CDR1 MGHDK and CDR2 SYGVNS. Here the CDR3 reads CASSEFSGRSDNEQFF. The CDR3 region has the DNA TGTGCCAGCAGTGAATTCAGCGGGAGGTCTGACAATGAGCAGTTCTTC.